The clone carrying this T cell receptor (beta chain) was recorded at least ten times. Its antigen is as yet unknown. This record comes from a study of T-cell reconstitution after alpha-beta-depleted transplantation in children. Study conclusions and caveats: Reports say that about two months after transplant, the alpha-beta T cells came out of several hundred graft clones that had expanded. Fresh T-cell production supplied most of the T-cell counts and diversity seen one year after transplant.

The CDR3 is made up of 11 amino acids. The V end lost 1 base, the J end lost 2 bases, and 2 bases lay between the germline ends. CDR1 and CDR2 from the germline V gene are SQVTM and ANQGSEA. Library preparation (for TCRbeta) was performed with unique molecular identifiers. From the PCR reads, TCRdb called clonotypes with MiXCR, one entry per CDR3 protein. The table has 330,000 or so distinct CDR3 sequences, roughly a tenth seen once. This chain joins TRBV29-1 and TRBJ2-5; D gene ambiguous. The sequence was obtained from a boy in the first two years of life with acute myeloid leukemia, due to receive a stem cell transplant. Here the sequenced sample was PBMCs, taken before TCRalphabeta/CD19-depleted stem cell transplant. This CDR3 reads CSVEGQETQYF. Here the CDR3 DNA reads TGCAGCGTTGAAGGGCAAGAGACCCAGTACTTC.